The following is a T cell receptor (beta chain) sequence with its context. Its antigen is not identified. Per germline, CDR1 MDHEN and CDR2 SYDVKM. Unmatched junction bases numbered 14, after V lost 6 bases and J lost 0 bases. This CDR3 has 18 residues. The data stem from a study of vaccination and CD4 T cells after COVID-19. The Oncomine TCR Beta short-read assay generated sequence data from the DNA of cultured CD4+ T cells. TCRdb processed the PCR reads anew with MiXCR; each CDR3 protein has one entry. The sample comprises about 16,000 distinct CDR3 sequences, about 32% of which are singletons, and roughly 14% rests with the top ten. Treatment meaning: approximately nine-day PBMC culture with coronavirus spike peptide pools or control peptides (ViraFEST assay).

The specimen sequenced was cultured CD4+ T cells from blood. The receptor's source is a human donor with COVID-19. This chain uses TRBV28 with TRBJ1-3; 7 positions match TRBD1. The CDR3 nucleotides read TGTGCCAGCAGCCATGCGGGACAGAATCTAAACTCTGGAAACACCATATATTTT. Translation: CASSHAGQNLNSGNTIYF.